These 2 T cell receptor beta chains originate from one sample sequenced in a study of blood T cell repertoires in COVID-19. Here immunoSEQ multiplex PCR was the method, and the copy in TCRdb shows in-frame clones only, minus some. The sample yields around 100,000 clones, more than 85% seen once. The sample was peripheral blood. These receptors came from a man younger than 40 in a cohort sampled during active COVID-19.

V gene TRBV7-9 combines with J gene TRBJ1-4; 9 bases align to TRBD1. CDR1 and CDR2 from the germline V gene are SEHNR and FQNEAQ (reference sequence). J gave up 6 bases and V 3 bases, and 2 bases lay outside the gene matches. CDR3 size: 14 residues. CDR3: CASSFRTGDEKLFF. CDR3 coding DNA: TGTGCCAGCAGCTTCAGGACAGGGGATGAAAAACTGTTTTTT.

The chain carries TRBV30 and TRBJ1-4; tentatively, D is TRBD1 (5 bases). This CDR3 comprises 13 residues. Per the germline V gene, CDR1 is GTSNPN and CDR2 is SVGIG (reference sequence). V shed 8 bases and J shed 2 bases, with 12 bases lying between them. The chain's CDR3 is CAVQGVTNEKLFF. The CDR3 DNA sequence: TGTGCCGTGCAAGGGGTCACTAATGAAAAACTGTTTTTT.